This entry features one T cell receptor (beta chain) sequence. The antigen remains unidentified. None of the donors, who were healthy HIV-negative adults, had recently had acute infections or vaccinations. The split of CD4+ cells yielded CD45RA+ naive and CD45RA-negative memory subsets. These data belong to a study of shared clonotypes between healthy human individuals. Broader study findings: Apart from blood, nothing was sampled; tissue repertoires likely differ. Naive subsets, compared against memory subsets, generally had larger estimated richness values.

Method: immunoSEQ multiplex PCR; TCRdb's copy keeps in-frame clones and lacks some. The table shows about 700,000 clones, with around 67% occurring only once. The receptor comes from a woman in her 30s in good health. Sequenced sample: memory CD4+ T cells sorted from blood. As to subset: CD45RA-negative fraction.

The CDR3 DNA follows: TGCGCCAGCAGCTTAGGGGATGTGAGTGACATTCAGTACTTC. Translating it yields CASSLGDVSDIQYF. V and J are TRBV5-1 and TRBJ2-4; weak D call: TRBD1 (5 bases). Germline lookup yields CDR1 SGHRS and CDR2 YFSETQ. The CDR3 is 14 residues long. V was pared by 2 bases and J by 8 bases, with 14 bases between.